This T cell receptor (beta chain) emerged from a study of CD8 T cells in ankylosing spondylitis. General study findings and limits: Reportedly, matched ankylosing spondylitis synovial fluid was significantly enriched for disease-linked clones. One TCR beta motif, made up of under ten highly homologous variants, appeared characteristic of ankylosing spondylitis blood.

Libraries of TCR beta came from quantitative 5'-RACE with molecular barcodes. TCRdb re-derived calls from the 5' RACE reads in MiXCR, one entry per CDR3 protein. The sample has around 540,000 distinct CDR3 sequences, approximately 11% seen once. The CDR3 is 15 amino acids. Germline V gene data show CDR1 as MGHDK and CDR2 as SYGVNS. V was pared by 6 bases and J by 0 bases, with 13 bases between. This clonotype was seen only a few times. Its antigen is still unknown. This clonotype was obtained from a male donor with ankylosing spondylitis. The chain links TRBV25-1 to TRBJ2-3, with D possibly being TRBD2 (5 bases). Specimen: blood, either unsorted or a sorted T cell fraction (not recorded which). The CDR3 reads CASRAMAGSTDTQYF. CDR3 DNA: TGTGCCAGCAGAGCGATGGCGGGTAGCACAGATACGCAGTATTTT.